The T cell receptor (beta chain) under discussion was sequenced for a study of blood T cell repertoires in COVID-19. Study background: Some COVID-19 samples were acute and others convalescent; all came from the United States, Italy and Spain.

Clones were read by immunoSEQ multiplex PCR, and TCRdb kept only the in-frame ones, dropping some. Of hundreds of thousands of clones listed, more than 85% are singletons. V lost 2 bases and J lost 8; bases outside the gene matches: 2. This CDR3 is 12 amino acids long. Germline CDR1 is GTSNPN and CDR2 is SVGIG (reference sequence). Material for sequencing was PBMCs or T cells enriched from blood (not recorded which). The rearrangement uses TRBV30 and TRBJ2-2; TRBD1 matches at 7 bases. This receptor was obtained from a woman in her 30s who had recovered from COVID-19. The DNA of the CDR3 is TGTGCCTGGAGTAAGGGGGCGGGGGAGCTGTTTTTT. This translates into CAWSKGAGELFF.